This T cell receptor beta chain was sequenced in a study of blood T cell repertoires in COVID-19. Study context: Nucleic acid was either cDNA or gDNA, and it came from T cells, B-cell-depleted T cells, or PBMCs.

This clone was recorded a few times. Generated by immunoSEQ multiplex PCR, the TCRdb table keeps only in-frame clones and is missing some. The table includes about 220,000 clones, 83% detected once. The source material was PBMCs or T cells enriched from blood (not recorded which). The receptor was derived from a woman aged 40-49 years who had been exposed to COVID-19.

CDR3 region: CASSASVYSNQPQHF. The CDR3 DNA is TGTGCCAGTAGTGCGAGCGTCTATAGCAATCAGCCCCAGCATTTT. The V call is TRBV19, the J call TRBJ1-5; unclear D gene. V was shortened by 5 bases and J by 0 bases, with 11 bases between the two germline ends. The CDR3 covers 15 residues. In germline, CDR1 is LNHDA, CDR2 SQIVND (reference sequence).